This T cell receptor (beta chain) emerged from a study of blood T cell repertoires in COVID-19. Study-wide context: Acute and convalescent COVID-19 samples came from the United States, Italy and Spain.

This CDR3 is built from 17 residues. The V gene's germline CDR1 is SGHRS and CDR2 YFSETQ. V was pared by 3 bases and J by 7 bases, with 13 bases of the junction left unmatched. In the source study's methods: Estimated nucleated cell counts came from reference gene primer amplification. Clones were sequenced by immunoSEQ multiplex PCR, and TCRdb holds only the in-frame ones, with some missing. The V and J calls and clone size come from that table; D and trimming were worked out from the DNA. The sample has around 300,000 clones, under 90% seen once. Cohorts were based on clinical histories the participants reported. All recovered Cohort 3 donors got two negative PCRs, got clearance, or saw symptom resolution.

Specimen: PBMCs or T cells enriched from blood (not recorded which). The receptor's source is a woman aged 35 to 49 who had recovered from COVID-19. The V and J genes are TRBV5-1 and TRBJ2-1; TRBD2 matches 10 bases. In DNA form, the CDR3 reads TGCGCCAGCAGCTACAATCTAGCGGGGGCGGGAGATAATGAGCAGTTCTTC. Amino acids: CASSYNLAGAGDNEQFF.